Listed here are 26 T cell receptor beta chains from one sample, sequenced in a study of cytomegalovirus exposure and HLA in healthy donors. The PCR had 60 Vbeta and 13 Jbeta primers. The data were produced by immunoSEQ multiplex PCR, yet TCRdb's version contains in-frame clones alone and is incomplete. The sample yields 200,000 to 250,000 clones, 80% to 90% seen once. The sequencing sample was made of PBMCs. The receptors originated from a woman aged 18-35 years in good health and CMV-seronegative.

The chain has TRBV7-9 and TRBJ2-7, with 8 bases aligning to TRBD1. Unmatched junction bases numbered 7, after V lost 9 bases and J lost 0 bases. The CDR3 spans 14 residues. Germline assignment: CDR1 SEHNR and CDR2 FQNEAQ (reference sequence). CDR3 sequence reads: CASSRDRNSYEQYF. The CDR3 bases are TGTGCCAGTAGCCGGGACAGGAACTCCTACGAGCAGTACTTC.

V and J are TRBV10-3 and TRBJ1-1; tentative D call: TRBD1 (5 bases). Per the germline V gene, CDR1 is ENHRY and CDR2 is SYGVKD. This CDR3 has 17 amino acids. V was trimmed by 8 bases and J by 0 bases, leaving 22 bases between them. Here the CDR3 reads CAIFLEAYGGMNTEAFF. As DNA, the CDR3 is TGTGCCATCTTTCTAGAGGCTTATGGGGGGATGAACACTGAAGCTTTCTTT.

The gene calls are TRBV4-1 and TRBJ2-7; tentative D call: TRBD1 (6 bases). CDR3 size: 15 residues. The germline V and J ends were trimmed by 1 base and 0 bases, with 10 bases remaining between them. Germline CDR1 and CDR2: MGHRA and YSYEKL. As DNA, the CDR3 is TGCGCCAGCAGCCAAGGTATAGGGGGCTCCTACGAGCAGTACTTC. Amino acids: CASSQGIGGSYEQYF.

The chain joins TRBV7-9 to TRBJ2-1; D is undetermined. The V end lost 1 base, the J end lost 8 bases, and 9 bases lay between the germline ends. Germline V CDR1 and CDR2: SEHNR, FQNEAQ (reference sequence). The CDR3 is 13 residues long. In nucleotides, the CDR3 is TGTGCCAGCAGCTTAGATCAGGTCCATGAGCAGTTCTTC. It codes for CASSLDQVHEQFF.

The gene calls are TRBV10-3 and TRBJ1-5, with TRBD1 matching 7 bases. V shed 6 bases, J shed 2 bases, and the junction held 4 bases outside the gene matches. The germline V gene has CDR1 ENHRY and CDR2 SYGVKD. The CDR3 runs 14 residues. The CDR3 is CAIRQGLGNQPQHF. As DNA, the CDR3 is TGTGCCATCAGACAGGGGTTAGGCAATCAGCCCCAGCATTTT.

This clone was observed once. The rearrangement joins TRBV5-1 to TRBJ2-7, with D possibly being TRBD1 (6 bases). The V end was cut by 5 bases, the J end by 1 base, with 13 bases between. The CDR3 length is 14 residues. Germline assignment: CDR1 SGHRS and CDR2 YFSETQ. The CDR3, as DNA: TGCGCCAGCAGAGGGGGTCCAGGGTCCTACGAGCAGTACTTC. Its translation is CASRGGPGSYEQYF.

The chain couples TRBV6-8 to TRBJ1-4; D is perhaps TRBD1 (6 bases). CDR1 is MNHGY and CDR2 is SAAAGT in the germline V gene. The CDR3 loop spans 16 amino acids. V was clipped by 7 bases and J by 7 bases, with 22 bases between them. The CDR3 sequence is CASNLIQGQRAEKLFF. The CDR3 DNA reads TGTGCCAGCAACCTAATCCAGGGACAAAGGGCTGAAAAACTGTTTTTT.

The chain combines TRBV7-2 with TRBJ2-5; a weak D match, TRBD2 (6 bases). The ends were cut back, 2 bases at V and 5 bases at J, with 9 bases in the middle. Germline values: CDR1 SGHTA, CDR2 FQGNSA. The CDR3 spans 13 residues. For the CDR3, the DNA is TGTGCCAGCAGCTTATCTCGGGGGGAGACCCAGTACTTC. Amino acids: CASSLSRGETQYF.

The rearrangement joins TRBV10-1 to TRBJ2-2, with TRBD2 as a possible D gene (7 bases). The germline V gene encodes CDR1 WNHNN and CDR2 SYGVQD (reference sequence). V lost 8 bases and J 4 bases, leaving 23 bases between the germline ends. The CDR3 loop spans 17 amino acids. CDR3 bases: TGCGCCAGCGAGGGCGGGGGCGCAGGGTCGAGCACCGGGGAGCTGTTTTTT. It encodes CASEGGGAGSSTGELFF.

V gene TRBV15 combines with J gene TRBJ2-5; the D gene is possibly TRBD1 (5 bases). Deletions cut 1 base from V and 7 bases from J, with 13 bases between. Germline V CDR1 and CDR2: LNHNV, YYDKDF (reference sequence). This CDR3 has 14 residues. CDR3 nucleotide sequence: TGTGCCACCAGCAGAGGGGGCAGGTTTTCGACCCAGTACTTC. Translating gives CATSRGGRFSTQYF.

In DNA, the CDR3 is TGTGCCAGCAGCTCCACCCCCGGGGGACAGGGTCATTCACCCCTCCACTTT. Its protein is CASSSTPGGQGHSPLHF. The chain combines TRBV11-2 with TRBJ1-6; 9 nucleotides line up with TRBD1. The CDR3 length is 17 residues. V lost 4 bases and J lost 8; bases outside the gene matches: 12. Germline V gene sequence: CDR1 SGHAT, CDR2 FQNNGV. The full variable domain, its missing parts supplied by reference TRBV11-2 and TRBJ1-6, is EAGVAQSPRYKIIEKRQSVAFWCNPISGHATLYWYQQILGQGPKLLIQFQNNGVVDDSQLPKDRFSAERLKGVDSTLKIQPAKLEDSAVYLCASSSTPGGQGHSPLHFGNGTRLTVT.

V gene TRBV7-3 combines with J gene TRBJ1-1; D is perhaps TRBD1 (5 bases). The length of the CDR3 is 13 residues. The V end lost 6 bases, the J end lost 4 bases, and 12 bases lay between the germline ends. In germline, CDR1 is SGHTA, CDR2 FQGTGA. Here the CDR3 DNA reads TGTGCCAGCAGTACGACAGTGGGCACTGAAGCTTTCTTT. As protein: CASSTTVGTEAFF.

J is TRBJ2-3 and V is TRBV4-1; perhaps TRBD2 as D (6 bases). Germline V gene lookup returns CDR1 MGHRA and CDR2 YSYEKL. This CDR3 is 15 amino acids long. Between the trimmed V and J ends, which lost 3 bases and 8 bases, there was a span of 18 bases. The CDR3 DNA reads as TGCGCCAGCAGCCAGGGGGACTTTTCCCCGCGTACGCAGTATTTT. Translation: CASSQGDFSPRTQYF.

V and J are TRBV5-1 and TRBJ2-7; 7 nucleotides match TRBD1. This CDR3 contains 15 residues. J lost 3 bases, V lost 3 bases, and 9 bases had no gene match. Per germline, CDR1 SGHRS and CDR2 YFSETQ. The CDR3 protein is CASSSSPGQLYEQYF. CDR3 nucleotides: TGCGCCAGCAGCTCCTCACCGGGACAGCTCTACGAGCAGTACTTC.

V usage is TRBV12-2 and J usage is TRBJ1-2. TRBV12-2 is listed as a pseudogene. This CDR3 has 14 residues. In DNA form, the CDR3 reads TGTGCAAGTCGCTTACCCTCCCCCTTCTATGGCTACACCTTC. Amino acid sequence: CASRLPSPFYGYTF.

The chain combines TRBV15 with TRBJ2-2; possibly TRBD2 for D (6 bases). V was shortened by 1 base and J by 1 base, with 7 bases between the two germline ends. In germline, CDR1 is LNHNV, CDR2 YYDKDF (reference sequence). This CDR3 is built from 15 residues. CDR3 sequence: CATSRVGGNTGELFF. CDR3 in DNA: TGTGCCACCAGCAGAGTGGGGGGGAACACCGGGGAGCTGTTTTTT. The full variable domain, completed using reference TRBV15 and TRBJ2-2, is DAMVIQNPRYQVTQFGKPVTLSCSQTLNHNVMYWYQQKSSQAPKLLFHYYDKDFNNEADTPDNFQSRRPNTSFCFLDIRSPGLGDTAMYLCATSRVGGNTGELFFGEGSRLTVL.

V usage is TRBV4-1 and J usage is TRBJ2-7; the match to TRBD1 covers 8 bases. Germline trimming cut 2 bases from V and 6 bases from J; bases unmatched to any gene: 15. Germline V gene sequence: CDR1 MGHRA, CDR2 YSYEKL. The CDR3 runs 17 residues. The CDR3 coding sequence is TGCGCCAGCAGCCAACCTGTCAGGGGGCGAAGGTCGGCCGAGCAGTACTTC. This codes for CASSQPVRGRRSAEQYF.

The V gene is TRBV10-3, the J gene TRBJ2-7; the D is unclear. Per germline, CDR1 ENHRY and CDR2 SYGVKD. This CDR3 region has 12 residues. Trimming pared 4 bases from V and 6 bases from J, leaving 10 bases between. The chain's CDR3 is CAISGGLTEQYF. The DNA of the CDR3 is TGTGCCATCAGTGGAGGCCTGACCGAGCAGTACTTC.

Only one count was recorded for this clone. The chain carries TRBV6-1 and TRBJ2-1, with 7 bases lining up with TRBD1. With V trimmed by 4 bases and J by 6 bases, 6 bases remained unmatched. CDR1 and CDR2 from the germline V gene are MNHNS and SASEGT. The CDR3 spans 14 residues. CDR3 coding DNA: TGTGCCAGCAGTGGGGGACAGTCTACCAATGAGCAGTTCTTC. This translates into CASSGGQSTNEQFF.

V and J are TRBV5-4 and TRBJ1-2, with 7 bases identical to TRBD1. J gave up 6 bases and V 4 bases, and 9 bases lay outside the gene matches. The CDR3 length is 14 residues. Per germline, CDR1 SGHNT and CDR2 YYREEE (reference sequence). The CDR3 sequence is CASSRGTDRNGYTF. The CDR3 nucleotides read TGTGCCAGCAGCCGCGGGACAGACCGGAATGGCTACACCTTC.

The CDR3 region has the DNA TGTGCCAGTAGCCCTTCGGGCGGGAGGCCCTCGTTCGGGTACTTC. It specifies CASSPSGGRPSFGYF. The chain is built from TRBV19 and TRBJ2-7; 8 nucleotides line up with TRBD2. V lost 6 bases, J lost 12 bases, and 19 bases stayed unmatched. The CDR3 sequence is 15 residues long. Per the germline V gene, CDR1 is LNHDA and CDR2 is SQIVND (reference sequence).

This clone was detected only once. The chain recombines TRBV19 with TRBJ1-4; 8 nucleotides align to TRBD1. V was clipped by 6 bases and J by 6 bases; unmatched bases: 9. The germline V gene encodes CDR1 LNHDA and CDR2 SQIVND (reference sequence). The CDR3 loop spans 15 amino acids. The CDR3 loop reads CASRRTGISHEKLFF. The CDR3 bases are TGTGCCAGTAGAAGGACAGGGATATCGCATGAAAAACTGTTTTTT.

The CDR3 DNA follows: TGTGCCAGCAGCCGAGACCCCCCACTAGCGGGAGAAATGCATGAGCAGTTCTTC. This translates into CASSRDPPLAGEMHEQFF. The chain carries TRBV4-2 and TRBJ2-1; 11 nucleotides line up with TRBD2. The CDR3 sequence is 18 residues long. Germline CDR1 reads LGHNA; CDR2 reads YNFKEQ. V was clipped by 4 bases and J by 8 bases; unmatched bases: 16.

This chain joins TRBV6-6 and TRBJ2-1; D is possibly TRBD1 (6 bases). Looked up from germline, CDR1 is MNHNY and CDR2 is SVGAGI (reference sequence). The V end was cut by 6 bases, the J end by 2 bases, with 14 bases between. The CDR3 length is 15 residues. CDR3 nucleotide sequence: TGTGCCAGCAGCACGGACAGCGCGGCCTACAATGAGCAGTTCTTC. Amino acid sequence: CASSTDSAAYNEQFF.

The V call is TRBV5-1, the J call TRBJ2-1, with 9 bases lining up with TRBD2. The CDR3 loop spans 15 amino acids. V shed 0 bases and J 6 bases; nucleotides not matched to a gene: 4. The germline CDR1 and CDR2 sequences are SGHRS and YFSETQ. CDR3: CASSLGSGSFNEQFF. In nucleotides, the CDR3 is TGCGCCAGCAGCTTGGGTAGCGGGAGTTTCAATGAGCAGTTCTTC. The whole variable domain, filled in from reference TRBV5-1 and TRBJ2-1, reads KAGVTQTPRYLIKTRGQQVTLSCSPISGHRSVSWYQQTPGQGLQFLFEYFSETQRNKGNFPGRFSGRQFSNSRSEMNVSTLELGDSALYLCASSLGSGSFNEQFFGPGTRLTVL.

CDR3 amino acids: CAISEPGTSENEQFF. CDR3 sequence (DNA): TGTGCCATCAGTGAGCCCGGGACTAGCGAAAATGAGCAGTTCTTC. The chain has TRBV10-3 and TRBJ2-1; 10 bases are a match to TRBD2. This CDR3 contains 15 residues. The germline gives CDR1 ENHRY, CDR2 SYGVKD. J lost 7 bases, V lost 2 bases, and 5 bases had no gene match.